This T cell receptor beta chain was captured by sequencing in a study of T cell repertoires in cytomegalovirus infection. Study-wide context: Based on public TCR beta signatures, there were indications of CMV infection and of a matching HLA type. General observations from the study: Totalled public TCR beta family frequency picked out people who carried CMV plus the relevant HLA. Dominant in the ex vivo response were TCR beta clonotypes restricted by HLA-C and specific for CMV.

TCRdb itself ran the reads through MiXCR, one entry per CDR3 protein. This sample has a few hundred thousand distinct CDR3 sequences, with approximately 9% found just once. Remarks on this clonotype: Its antigen remains unknown.

The receptor was derived from a human donor in good health (CMV status not recorded). Some clones in this sample may be carry-over from other donors' samples. Input material: PBMCs.

The CDR3 DNA follows: TGTGCCAGCAGTTTCTTACAGGGGAAAGCTTTCTTT. This gives the protein CASSFLQGKAFF. This chain joins TRBV28 and TRBJ1-1; TRBD1 matches 7 bases. CDR1 is MDHEN and CDR2 is SYDVKM in the germline V gene. V dropped 3 bases and J dropped 9; count of bases not matched to a gene: 4. This CDR3 has 12 residues.